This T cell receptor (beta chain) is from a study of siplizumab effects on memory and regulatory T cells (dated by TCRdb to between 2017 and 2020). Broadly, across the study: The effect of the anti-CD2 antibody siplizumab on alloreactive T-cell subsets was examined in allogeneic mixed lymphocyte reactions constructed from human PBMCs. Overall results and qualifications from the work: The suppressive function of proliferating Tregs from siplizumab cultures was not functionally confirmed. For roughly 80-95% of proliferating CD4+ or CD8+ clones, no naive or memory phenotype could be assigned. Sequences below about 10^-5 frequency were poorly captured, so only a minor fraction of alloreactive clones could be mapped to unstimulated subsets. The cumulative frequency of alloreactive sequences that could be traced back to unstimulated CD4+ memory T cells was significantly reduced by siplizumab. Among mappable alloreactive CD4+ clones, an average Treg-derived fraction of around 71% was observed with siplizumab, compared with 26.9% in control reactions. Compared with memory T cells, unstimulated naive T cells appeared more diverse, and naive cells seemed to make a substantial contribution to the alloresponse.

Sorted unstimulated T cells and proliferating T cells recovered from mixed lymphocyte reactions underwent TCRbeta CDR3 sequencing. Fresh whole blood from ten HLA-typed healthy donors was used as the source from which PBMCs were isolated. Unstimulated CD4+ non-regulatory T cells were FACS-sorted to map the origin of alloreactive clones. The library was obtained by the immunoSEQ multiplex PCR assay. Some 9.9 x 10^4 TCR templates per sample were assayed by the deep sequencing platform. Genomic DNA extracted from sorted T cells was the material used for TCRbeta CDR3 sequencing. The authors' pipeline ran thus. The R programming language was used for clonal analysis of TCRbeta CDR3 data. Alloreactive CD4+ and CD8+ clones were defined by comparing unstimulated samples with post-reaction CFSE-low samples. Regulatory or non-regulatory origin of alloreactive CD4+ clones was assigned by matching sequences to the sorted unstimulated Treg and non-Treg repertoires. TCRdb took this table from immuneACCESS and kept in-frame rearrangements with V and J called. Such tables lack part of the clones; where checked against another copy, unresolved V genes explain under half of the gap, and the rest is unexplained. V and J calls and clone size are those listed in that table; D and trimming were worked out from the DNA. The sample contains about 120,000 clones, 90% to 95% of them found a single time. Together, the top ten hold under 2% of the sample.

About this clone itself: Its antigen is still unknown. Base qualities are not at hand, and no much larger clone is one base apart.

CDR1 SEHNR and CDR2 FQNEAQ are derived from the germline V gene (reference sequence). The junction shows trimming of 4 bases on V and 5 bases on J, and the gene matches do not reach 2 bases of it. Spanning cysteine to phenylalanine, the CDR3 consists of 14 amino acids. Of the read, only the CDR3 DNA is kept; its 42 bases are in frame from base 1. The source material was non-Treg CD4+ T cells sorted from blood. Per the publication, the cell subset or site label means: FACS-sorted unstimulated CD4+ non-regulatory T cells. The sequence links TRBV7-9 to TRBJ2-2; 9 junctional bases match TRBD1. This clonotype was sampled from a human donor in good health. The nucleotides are TGTGCCAGCAGCTCCGGGACAGGGACCGGGGAGCTGTTTTTT. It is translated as CASSSGTGTGELFF.